The next 20 T cell receptor beta chains were all read from a single sample in a study of T cell repertoires in cytomegalovirus infection (dated by TCRdb to the late 2010s). Explained via the paper, the treatment or condition label denotes: in vitro stimulation with specific CMV peptide epitopes to enrich CMV-specific T cells. Their cognate antigens are unknown. Sequencing used an Illumina HiSeq 1500. Using fastp at Q25 and MiXCR, TCRdb reprocessed the public reads and kept productive beta chains. Merged by CDR3 protein, the rows form single entries marked with the most common genes and DNA. The sample table contains some 320,000 distinct CDR3 sequences; only one count was recorded for about 28% of them. The top ten clones comprise 15% to 20% of the sample. Here the sequenced sample was cultured PBMCs, taken from culture after CMV antigen stimulation. The receptor set was obtained from a human donor in good health (CMV status not recorded). Some clones in this sample may be carry-over from other donors' samples.

This sequence joins TRBV27 and TRBJ2-7, with no clear D. Germline-derived CDR1 and CDR2 are MNHEY and SMNVEV (reference sequence). CDR3 length: 13 residues. V lost 4 bases, J lost 4 bases, and 11 bases lay in between. CDR3 in amino acids: CASSYGGPYEQYF. CDR3 nucleotide sequence: TGTGCCAGCAGTTATGGCGGCCCGTACGAGCAGTACTTC.

This clonotype came up once. The chain is built from TRBV5-4 and TRBJ1-1, with 7 bases fitting TRBD1. With 1 base clipped from V and 7 bases from J, the junction kept 1 base outside the gene matches. This CDR3 is built from 12 residues. Germline lookup yields CDR1 SGHNT and CDR2 YYREEE (reference sequence). The chain's CDR3 is CASSLTGDEAFF. The CDR3 DNA follows: TGTGCCAGCAGCTTGACAGGGGATGAAGCTTTCTTT.

A few counts support this clonotype. The rearrangement joins TRBV7-3 to TRBJ2-7; 8 positions agree with TRBD1. The CDR3 has 15 residues. Germline trimming cut 2 bases from V and 2 bases from J; bases unmatched to any gene: 5. Germline CDR1 and CDR2: SGHTA and FQGTGA. CDR3 DNA: TGTGCCAGCAGCTTAGAAGGGACAGGCCCCTACGAGCAGTACTTC. This sequence encodes CASSLEGTGPYEQYF.

This clonotype was seen ten or more times. The chain combines TRBV7-8 with TRBJ1-5; the D is unclear. This CDR3 is 18 amino acids long. V was clipped by 1 base and J by 1 base, with 17 bases between them. Germline CDR1 SGHVS, CDR2 FQNEAQ. CDR3 amino acids: CASSLVSWWGSSNQPQHF. The CDR3 nucleotides are TGTGCCAGCAGCTTAGTGAGTTGGTGGGGATCGAGCAATCAGCCCCAGCATTTT. The full variable domain, with the rest looked up from reference TRBV7-8 and TRBJ1-5, is GAGVSQSPRYKVAKRGQDVALRCDPISGHVSLFWYQQALGQGPEFLTYFQNEAQLDKSGLPSDRFFAERPEGSVSTLKIQRTQQEDSAVYLCASSLVSWWGSSNQPQHFGDGTRLSIL.

V usage is TRBV2 and J usage is TRBJ2-5; TRBD1 might be the D (6 bases). Germline V lookup: CDR1 SNHLY, CDR2 FYNNEI. V was clipped by 10 bases and J by 5 bases, with 14 bases between them. This CDR3 is 12 amino acids long. The CDR3 coding sequence is TGTGCCACTAGCAGGGGTCGGGAGACCCAGTACTTC. It is translated as CATSRGRETQYF.

This sequence joins TRBV6-6 and TRBJ1-2; 9 bases fit TRBD1. CDR1 and CDR2 from the germline V gene are MNHNY and SVGAGI (reference sequence). The J segment lost 7 bases and the V segment lost 5 bases, leaving 8 bases of the junction unmatched. This CDR3 comprises 14 residues. CDR3 DNA sequence: TGTGCCAGCAGTGAGCCGGGACAGGGTGGTGGCTACACCTTC. Translating it yields CASSEPGQGGGYTF.

This clonotype was recorded once. Germline is not matched at one junction end, which may reflect a read error. The J gene is TRBJ2-7, the V gene TRBV5-3, with unresolved D. TRBV5-3 is an ORF; its function is uncertain. The CDR3 extends over 15 amino acids. CDR3 amino acids: CASSLAGKVGHEQYF. CDR3 DNA: TGTGCCAGCAGCTTGGCCGGAAAGGTCGGGCACGAGCAGTACTTC.

The V gene is TRBV6-6, the J gene TRBJ2-6, with a weak D call TRBD2 (6 bases). Trimming took 0 bases from V and 2 from J, leaving 8 bases between them. Germline values: CDR1 MNHNY, CDR2 SVGAGI (reference sequence). The length of the CDR3 is 16 residues. CDR3 amino acids: CASSYSTGAGANVLTF. CDR3 DNA: TGTGCCAGCAGTTACTCGACGGGGGCTGGGGCCAACGTCCTGACTTTC.

This clonotype was observed a handful of times. The chain joins TRBV20-1 to TRBJ2-1; 8 bases line up with TRBD2. This CDR3 comprises 15 residues. V lost 2 bases to trimming and J lost 6 bases; unmatched junction nucleotides: 9. Germline V CDR1 and CDR2: DFQATT, SNEGSKA (reference sequence). The chain's CDR3 is CSARPPSGYGNEQFF. CDR3 nucleotide sequence: TGCAGTGCTAGACCCCCTAGCGGGTACGGCAATGAGCAGTTCTTC.

This clonotype was found a few times. The rearrangement joins TRBV15 to TRBJ2-5, with D perhaps matching TRBD1 or TRBD2 (5 bases each). Trimming removed 3 bases from V and 5 bases from J, with 13 bases in between. The CDR3 covers 14 residues. CDR1 is LNHNV, CDR2 YYDKDF, per germline (reference sequence). The CDR3 DNA sequence: TGTGCCACCAGCAGCAGGCAGGGCGGGGAGACCCAGTACTTC. It translates to CATSSRQGGETQYF.

The chain carries TRBV7-2 and TRBJ2-7; D is undetermined. V lost 5 bases to trimming and J lost 6 bases, with 23 bases between them. Germline V gives CDR1 SGHTA, CDR2 FQGNSA. This CDR3 is built from 16 residues. CDR3 coding DNA: TGTGCCAGCAGCGTTGAGGCCGCAGCCGTAACAGCCGAGCAGTACTTC. Amino acid sequence: CASSVEAAAVTAEQYF.

This clonotype was observed at least ten times. The chain joins TRBV7-2 to TRBJ1-5; 9 bases line up with TRBD1. Germline V lookup: CDR1 SGHTA, CDR2 FQGNSA. V dropped 5 bases and J dropped 1; count of bases not matched to a gene: 3. The CDR3 runs 15 residues. As DNA, the CDR3 is TGTGCCAGCAGCGAAGGGACAGGGAGCAATCAGCCCCAGCATTTT. It yields the protein CASSEGTGSNQPQHF. Complete variable domain (other parts from reference TRBV7-2 and TRBJ1-5): GAGVSQSPSNKVTEKGKDVELRCDPISGHTALYWYRQSLGQGLEFLIYFQGNSAPDKSGLPSDRFSAERTGGSVSTLTIQRTQQEDSAVYLCASSEGTGSNQPQHFGDGTRLSIL.

The chain links TRBV20-1 to TRBJ1-6; TRBD1 matches 7 bases. The CDR3 extends over 16 amino acids. From germline, CDR1 is DFQATT and CDR2 SNEGSKA (reference sequence). The ends lost 6 bases at V and 9 bases at J; junction bases unmatched: 17. This chain's CDR3 is CSAPYTGTVEGSPLHF. The CDR3 nucleotides are TGCAGTGCCCCTTATACAGGGACAGTTGAAGGTTCACCCCTCCACTTT.

The gene calls are TRBV7-9 and TRBJ1-3; D perhaps matches TRBD1 (5 bases). CDR3 length: 19 residues. Deletions cut 2 bases from V and 1 base from J, with 21 bases between. Germline CDR1 is SEHNR and CDR2 is FQNEAQ (reference sequence). The CDR3 DNA follows: TGTGCCAGCAGCTTACGAGGGACGGCGCGTCCTAAATCTGGAAACACCATATATTTT. As protein: CASSLRGTARPKSGNTIYF. Using reference TRBV7-9 and TRBJ1-3 for the parts outside the CDR3, the full variable domain is DTGVSQNPRHKITKRGQNVTFRCDPISEHNRLYWYRQTLGQGPEFLTYFQNEAQLEKSRLLSDRFSAERPKGSFSTLEIQRTEQGDSAMYLCASSLRGTARPKSGNTIYFGEGSWLTVV.

The chain employs TRBV6-2 or TRBV6-3 and TRBJ1-1; no clear D. V lost 2 bases to trimming and J lost 1 base, with 11 bases between them. Per germline, CDR1 MNHEY and CDR2 SVGEGT. This CDR3 region has 15 residues. For the CDR3, the DNA is TGTGCCAGCAGTTACAACCGGATGGGGAACACTGAAGCTTTCTTT. Its protein is CASSYNRMGNTEAFF.

This clonotype was detected many times. CDR3 residues: CASSSVSGRWNEQFF. Here the CDR3 DNA reads TGTGCCAGCAGCTCTGTTAGCGGGAGATGGAATGAGCAGTTCTTC. The chain links TRBV7-8 to TRBJ2-1, with 9 positions matching TRBD2. This CDR3 is built from 15 residues. Unmatched junction bases numbered 8, after V lost 4 bases and J lost 7 bases. CDR1 and CDR2 from the germline V gene are SGHVS and FQNEAQ.

J is TRBJ1-1 and V is TRBV7-2; D possibly corresponds to TRBD1 (5 bases). Germline assignment: CDR1 SGHTA and CDR2 FQGNSA. The CDR3 has 15 residues. The V end was cut by 5 bases, the J end by 4 bases, with 17 bases between. The chain's CDR3 is CASSPTLDSRTEAFF. The CDR3 DNA follows: TGTGCCAGCAGCCCCACCCTCGACAGCCGCACTGAAGCTTTCTTT.

This clonotype was seen only a few times. This rearrangement joins TRBV12-5 to TRBJ1-4; TRBD1 matches at 8 bases. The CDR3 extends over 17 amino acids. Germline values: CDR1 LGHNT, CDR2 FRNRAP. After removal of 0 bases from V and 8 bases from J, the junction contained 11 bases not matched to a gene. CDR3 protein: CASGLVTRTGSGEKLFF. The CDR3 coding sequence is TGTGCTAGTGGTTTGGTCACCCGGACAGGGTCAGGGGAAAAACTGTTTTTT.

V is TRBV29-1 and J is TRBJ2-2; D is perhaps TRBD2 (5 bases). Per the germline V gene, CDR1 is SQVTM and CDR2 is ANQGSEA. The V and J ends lost 4 bases and 7 bases respectively, with 16 bases between them. The CDR3 extends over 14 amino acids. The CDR3, as DNA: TGCAGCGTTGCCTGGAGGCAAACCTACGGGGAGCTGTTTTTT. This gives the protein CSVAWRQTYGELFF.

With respect to this clonotype: The conserved final phenylalanine or tryptophan is absent from the CDR3, which likely points to a read error. Because the CDR3's place on the DNA is in doubt, the DNA is left out and the CDR3 is given as listed by TCRdb. The chain employs TRBV6-1 and TRBJ2-7; TRBD1, as called in the table, went unchecked against the DNA. The CDR3 spans 13 residues, counting both ends. Germline loops: CDR1 MNHNS, CDR2 SASEGT. CDR3 residues: CASSEAQTGGYHI.